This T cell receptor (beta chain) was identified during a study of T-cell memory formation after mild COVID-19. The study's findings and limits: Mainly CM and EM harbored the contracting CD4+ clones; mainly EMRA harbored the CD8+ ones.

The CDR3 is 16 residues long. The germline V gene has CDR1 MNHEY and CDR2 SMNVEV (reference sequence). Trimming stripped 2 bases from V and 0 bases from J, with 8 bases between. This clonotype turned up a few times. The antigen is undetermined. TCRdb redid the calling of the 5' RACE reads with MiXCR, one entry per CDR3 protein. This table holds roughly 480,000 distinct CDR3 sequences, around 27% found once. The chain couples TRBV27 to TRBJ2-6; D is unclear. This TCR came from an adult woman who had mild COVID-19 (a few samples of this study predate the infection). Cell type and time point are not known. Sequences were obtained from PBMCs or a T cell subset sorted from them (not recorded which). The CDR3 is CASSLGDYSGANVLTF. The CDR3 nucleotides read TGTGCCAGCAGTTTAGGTGATTACTCTGGGGCCAACGTCCTGACTTTC.